This TCR beta chain was recorded in a study of radiation and T cells in renal cell carcinoma. With V trimmed by 1 base and J by 3 bases, 1 base remained unmatched. CDR3 length: 16 residues. The germline CDR1 and CDR2 sequences are SGHTA and FQGNSA. This clone has more than one count but fewer than ten. TCRdb keeps only in-frame clones here, not all; method: immunoSEQ multiplex PCR. Of 150,000 or so clones listed, 88% were seen once; the top ten hold about 11%. Indicated time point: blood 4 weeks post-SBRT, at nephrectomy. Treatment of the sample: 15 Gy SBRT to primary tumor, nephrectomy 4 weeks later. The V gene is TRBV7-2, the J gene TRBJ2-1; TRBD2 matches 12 bases. The sample consisted of blood, taken from a patient whose treatment included radiotherapy and nephrectomy. The sequence was collected from a woman aged 45-65 years with renal cell carcinoma. CDR3 amino acids: CASSLGLAGVYNEQFF. The CDR3 DNA is TGTGCCAGCAGCTTAGGACTAGCGGGGGTCTACAATGAGCAGTTCTTC. Full variable domain (missing parts from reference TRBV7-2 and TRBJ2-1): GAGVSQSPSNKVTEKGKDVELRCDPISGHTALYWYRQSLGQGLEFLIYFQGNSAPDKSGLPSDRFSAERTGGSVSTLTIQRTQQEDSAVYLCASSLGLAGVYNEQFFGPGTRLTVL.